The T cell receptor (beta chain) described here comes from a study of shared clonotypes between healthy human individuals. Germline loops: CDR1 ENHRY, CDR2 SYGVKD. The CDR3 totals 14 residues. V gave up 4 bases and J gave up 2 bases, with 11 bases separating them. Regarding this clone: Its antigen is currently unknown.

Clones were read by immunoSEQ multiplex PCR, and TCRdb kept only the in-frame ones, dropping some. Of some 2,000,000 clones in the sample, approximately 94% were seen once. General study results and limits: When naive CD4 clonotypes were compared across several donors, about 4.8% were shared. Compared with clonotypes that all four donors shared, non-shared clonotypes had lower generation probabilities. Tissue TCR repertoires likely differ from these blood-only repertoires.

CD8 cells regarded as naive lacked CD45RO, were positively chosen for CCR7, and omitted terminally differentiated effector memory CD45RA+ cells. This chain links TRBV10-3 with TRBJ2-5; TRBD2 might be the D (5 bases). This TCR derives from a man aged 18 to 35 in good health. The sequenced sample was naive CD8+ T cells sorted from blood. For the CDR3, the DNA is TGTGCCATCAGTGGGGGAGAGCGGCAAGAGACCCAGTACTTC. Residues: CAISGGERQETQYF.